What follows are 15 T cell receptor beta chains derived from one specimen sequenced in a study of identical twins. TCRdb re-derived calls from the 5' RACE reads in MiXCR, one entry per CDR3 protein. This sample has about 520,000 distinct CDR3 sequences, with roughly 21% found just once. The sample was also reused in another study, on T cells expressing NK-cell markers.

The specimen sequenced was CD4+ T cells sorted from blood. These receptors were obtained from a woman aged 18-35 years in good health.

This clonotype was found many times. The chain has TRBV5-1 and TRBJ2-1, with D perhaps given as TRBD1 or TRBD2 (5 bases each). The CDR3 loop spans 15 amino acids. Per germline, CDR1 SGHRS and CDR2 YFSETQ. Trimming stripped 0 bases from V and 0 bases from J, with 7 bases between. This CDR3 reads CASSLVGDSYNEQFF. CDR3 nucleotide sequence: TGCGCCAGCAGCTTGGTGGGGGACTCCTACAATGAGCAGTTCTTC.

This clonotype was observed a handful of times. The chain employs TRBV20-1 and TRBJ2-1, with 8 positions matching TRBD2. CDR3 length: 13 residues. Germline assignment: CDR1 DFQATT and CDR2 SNEGSKA (reference sequence). V shed 2 bases and J 9 bases; nucleotides not matched to a gene: 6. In nucleotides, the CDR3 is TGCAGTGCTAGACTATTCGGGAGGGGTGAGCAGTTCTTC. The encoded protein is CSARLFGRGEQFF.

This clonotype occurred a few times. The V call is TRBV4-3, the J call TRBJ2-7; D not resolved. V was trimmed by 0 bases and J by 1 base, leaving 10 bases between them. Per germline, CDR1 LGHNA and CDR2 YSLEER. The CDR3 contains 15 residues. The CDR3 DNA reads TGCGCCAGCAGCCAAGAAGTCGCCAGGTCCTACGAGCAGTACTTC. Its translation is CASSQEVARSYEQYF.

The chain has TRBV20-1 and TRBJ2-5, with TRBD2 identical over 11 bases. V lost 4 bases and J lost 5; bases outside the gene matches: 3. Germline V gene sequence: CDR1 DFQATT, CDR2 SNEGSKA (reference sequence). The CDR3 has 13 residues. The CDR3 nucleotides are TGCAGTGCTACGACTAGCGGGACGGAGACCCAGTACTTC. This translates into CSATTSGTETQYF.

The V gene is TRBV7-2, the J gene TRBJ1-2; D ambiguous. This CDR3 is built from 13 residues. The V gene lost 3 bases and the J gene lost 4 bases, with 9 bases spanning the gap. Looked up from germline, CDR1 is SGHTA and CDR2 is FQGNSA. The CDR3 sequence: CASSFTASYGYTF. CDR3 DNA sequence: TGTGCCAGCAGCTTTACTGCGAGCTATGGCTACACCTTC.

This CDR3 is CASSRSQYNEQFF. The CDR3 DNA follows: TGTGCCAGCAGCCGATCCCAGTACAATGAGCAGTTCTTC. The chain is built from TRBV7-8 and TRBJ2-1; no definite D call. Germline V gives CDR1 SGHVS, CDR2 FQNEAQ. V gave up 5 bases and J gave up 4 bases, with 9 bases separating them. This CDR3 spans 13 amino acids.

Ten or more counts support this clonotype. V is TRBV20-1 and J is TRBJ2-5, with 8 bases aligning to TRBD2. The ends lost 5 bases at V and 5 bases at J; junction bases unmatched: 10. The CDR3 is 14 amino acids. CDR1 and CDR2 (germline): DFQATT, SNEGSKA (reference sequence). In DNA form, the CDR3 reads TGCAGTGCTTCGACGGGGGGGCCGTGGGAGACCCAGTACTTC. Protein product: CSASTGGPWETQYF.

This clonotype was picked up many times. One junction end disagrees with the germline gene, perhaps due to a read error. The chain joins TRBV12-3 or TRBV12-4 to TRBJ1-5, with TRBD1 matching 8 bases. This CDR3 comprises 14 residues. CDR3 coding DNA: TGCGCCAGCAGCTTGACAGGGGGCAATCAGCCCCAGCATTTT. Amino acids: CASSLTGGNQPQHF.

This clonotype occurred a few times. V and J are TRBV12-3 or TRBV12-4 and TRBJ1-5, with D possibly matching TRBD1 (6 bases). The CDR3 spans 15 residues. V lost 5 bases and J 4 bases, leaving 15 bases between the germline ends. For the CDR3, the DNA is TGTGCCAGCAGTCCCGCCGGACAGAGTAATCAGCCCCAGCATTTT. It translates to CASSPAGQSNQPQHF.

The chain links TRBV11-3 to TRBJ2-1; D possibly corresponds to TRBD1 (7 bases). With 5 bases removed from V and 7 bases from J, the gap between germline ends came to 24 bases. Germline CDR1 is SGHNT and CDR2 is YENEEA. This CDR3 region has 17 residues. The CDR3 loop is CASSAGGSSGIRNEQFF. For the CDR3, the DNA is TGTGCCAGCAGCGCAGGGGGGTCCAGCGGTATTCGGAATGAGCAGTTCTTC.

This clonotype came up a few times. This rearrangement joins TRBV27 to TRBJ2-7; unclear D gene. Between the trimmed V and J ends, which lost 2 bases and 3 bases, there was a span of 8 bases. The CDR3 is 13 amino acids. Germline V gene sequence: CDR1 MNHEY, CDR2 SMNVEV (reference sequence). The CDR3: CASSLTELYEQYF. CDR3 nucleotide sequence: TGTGCCAGCAGTTTAACAGAGCTCTACGAGCAGTACTTC.

The V and J genes are TRBV10-3 and TRBJ2-3; 13 bases fit TRBD2. Trimming cost V 10 bases and J 2 bases; bases outside gene matches: 6. CDR1 is ENHRY, CDR2 SYGVKD, per germline. The CDR3 is 15 amino acids. CDR3 bases: TGTGCCACTCGACTAGCGGGGGGACCCACAGATACGCAGTATTTT. The encoded protein is CATRLAGGPTDTQYF.

This clonotype was counted ten times or more. The chain combines TRBV20-1 with TRBJ1-1; possible D gene TRBD1, 5 bases. Germline-derived CDR1 and CDR2 are DFQATT and SNEGSKA (reference sequence). This CDR3 comprises 12 residues. V lost 6 bases and J 8 bases, leaving 16 bases between the germline ends. In DNA, the CDR3 is TGCAGTGCCGCCCTGACAGCGCGGGAAGCTTTCTTT. Residues: CSAALTAREAFF.

The J gene is TRBJ2-7, the V gene TRBV20-1; a possible D gene is TRBD2 (7 bases). Germline V gene data show CDR1 as DFQATT and CDR2 as SNEGSKA (reference sequence). With 0 bases removed from V and 11 bases from J, the gap between germline ends came to 20 bases. The CDR3 runs 14 residues. This CDR3 reads CSARETAGASEKYF. CDR3 sequence (DNA): TGCAGTGCTAGAGAGACGGCGGGGGCGAGTGAGAAGTACTTC.

This clonotype has at least ten counts. The V and J genes are TRBV29-1 and TRBJ2-2, with unresolved D. Trimming removed 5 bases from V and 2 bases from J, with 12 bases in between. CDR3 length: 14 residues. Germline V gene data show CDR1 as SQVTM and CDR2 as ANQGSEA. DNA of the CDR3: TGCAGCGTTCGATTTGACGTCAACACCGGGGAGCTGTTTTTT. This translates into CSVRFDVNTGELFF.